Listed below are T cell receptor beta chains from one sample, sequenced in a study of cytomegalovirus exposure and HLA in healthy donors. The data were produced by immunoSEQ multiplex PCR, yet TCRdb's version contains in-frame clones alone and is incomplete. The table has about 85,000 clones, around four fifths seen once; the top ten hold under 2.5%. The sample was PBMCs. The receptor set was obtained from a boy aged 10-17 years in good health and CMV-seronegative. The CDR3 runs from the conserved cysteine through the conserved F or W. A D gene is named only where the DNA matches it firmly. Size is stated for part of the rows, as once, few or many counts, or as a class when the clone is expanded.

TRBD1	TRBV30	TRBJ1-5	NA	TGTGCCTGGAGTCCGGGACAGGCATTCGGTCAGCCCCAGCATTTT	CAWSPGQAFGQPQHF
NA	TRBV7-9	TRBJ2-7	NA	TGTGCCAGCAGCTCTAATATCGGGACACTGACCTACGAGCAGTACTTC	CASSSNIGTLTYEQYF
NA	TRBV11-2	TRBJ2-4	NA	TGTGCCAGCAGCCAAAGGACAGAATCTGGGAGGTACTTC	CASSQRTESGRYF
NA	TRBV7-9	TRBJ2-5	NA	TGTGCCAGCAGCTCGGGGGGACAGGATAGGGGAGAGACCCAGTACTTC	CASSSGGQDRGETQYF
TRBD1	TRBV28	TRBJ2-7	few	TGTGCCAGCAGCCTAGGACAGGGGGGCTACGAGCAGTACTTC	CASSLGQGGYEQYF
TRBD1	TRBV29-1	TRBJ2-7	NA	TGCAGCGTTGTGACAGGGGGCGGGGAGCAGTACTTC	CSVVTGGGEQYF
TRBD2	TRBV6-4	TRBJ2-3	NA	TGTGCCAGCAGTAGCAGCGGGGGCACAGATACGCAGTATTTT	CASSSSGGTDTQYF
TRBD1	TRBV29-1	TRBJ2-6	once	TGCAGCGTTGTTCCGGCAGGGGGCCTTTCCGGGGCCAACGTCCTGACTTTC	CSVVPAGGLSGANVLTF
TRBD1	TRBV9	TRBJ1-2	NA	TGTGCCAGCAGCGAGGGACAGGGGGATGGCTACACCTTC	CASSEGQGDGYTF
TRBD1	TRBV18	TRBJ2-1	NA	TGTGCCAGCTCACCACCGTTGGACAGGGATCACAATGAGCAGTTCTTC	CASSPPLDRDHNEQFF
NA	TRBV7-2	TRBJ2-7	NA	TGTGCCAGCAGCTTAGAGGCAGGGGTCACCTACGAGCAGTACTTC	CASSLEAGVTYEQYF
TRBD2	TRBV10-2	TRBJ2-5	NA	TGCGCCAGCAGGAAGGGACTAGCGGGGGGCAGGGGGGAGACCCAGTACTTC	CASRKGLAGGRGETQYF
NA	TRBV19	TRBJ1-2	NA	TGTGCCAGTAGTATGGTCGGCTATGGCTACACCTTC	CASSMVGYGYTF
NA	TRBV6-5	TRBJ1-2	NA	TGTGCCAGCAGTTACTCAGCAGGGGACGGTTTCAATGGCTACACCTTC	CASSYSAGDGFNGYTF
NA	TRBV15	TRBJ1-2	once	TGTGCCACCAGCAGGGGGAGGGGGGCTAACTATGGCTACACCTTC	CATSRGRGANYGYTF
TRBD2	TRBV28	TRBJ2-7	few	TGTGCCAGCAGTTTTAGCGGGACCAGTAACCACGAGCAGTACTTC	CASSFSGTSNHEQYF
TRBD1	TRBV4-2	TRBJ1-5	NA	TGTGCCAGCAGCCAAGAAGGACAGGGGGCATATCAGCCCCAGCATTTT	CASSQEGQGAYQPQHF
TRBD2	TRBV5-4	TRBJ2-7	NA	TGTGCCAGCAGCCCCTCTAGCGGGGCTTACGAGCAGTACTTC	CASSPSSGAYEQYF
TRBD1	TRBV4-1	TRBJ2-2	NA	TGCGCCAGCAGCCCTTGGACAGGGCTCTTTTCCGGGGAGCTGTTTTTT	CASSPWTGLFSGELFF
NA	TRBV4-1	TRBJ2-1	NA	TGCGCCAGCAGCTTGGGACTTAGCTCCTACAATGAGCAGTTCTTC	CASSLGLSSYNEQFF
TRBD1	TRBV2	TRBJ2-7	NA	TGTGCCAGCAAGAGCAGGTTAGGACAGGAACTTAATCGCCCGACCTACGAGCAGTACTTC	CASKSRLGQELNRPTYEQYF
TRBD1	TRBV6-5	TRBJ1-2	NA	TGTGCCAGCAGTTACTCGATTCAGGGGGCCCGTGGCTACACCTTC	CASSYSIQGARGYTF
TRBD1	TRBV27	TRBJ1-2	few	TGTGCCAGCAGTTTATCTCCCCGATGGCAGGGGGCGGGTTCTGGGGGCTACACCTTC	CASSLSPRWQGAGSGGYTF
TRBD2	TRBV28	TRBJ2-4	NA	TGTGCCAGCAGCCCTAGGGAGGGAGCCAAAAACATTCAGTACTTC	CASSPREGAKNIQYF
NA	TRBV15	TRBJ1-5	NA	TGTGCCACCAGCATAGAACAGATTAGCAATCAGCCCCAGCATTTT	CATSIEQISNQPQHF
NA	TRBV6-5	TRBJ2-2	once	TGTGCCAGCAGTACCACTAGCACCGGGGAGCTGTTTTTT	CASSTTSTGELFF
TRBD1	TRBV6-5	TRBJ1-1	NA	TGTGCCAGCAGTTACCAGGGACAGATGAACACTGAAGCTTTCTTT	CASSYQGQMNTEAFF
TRBD1	TRBV28	TRBJ1-2	NA	TGTGCCAGCAGTCTTAGCGGGACAGATGGCTACACCTTC	CASSLSGTDGYTF
TRBD2	TRBV4-2	TRBJ2-3	NA	TGTGCCAGCAGCCCTCGGACTAGCGGGAGGAATACGCAGTATTTT	CASSPRTSGRNTQYF
NA	TRBV29-1	TRBJ2-5	NA	TGCAGCGTCCAGCGCGGGGTCGGGGGAGAGACCCAGTACTTC	CSVQRGVGGETQYF
TRBD2	TRBV4-2	TRBJ2-1	NA	TGTGCCAGCAGCCAAGATCCGCTAGCGGGATCCTACAATGAGCAGTTCTTC	CASSQDPLAGSYNEQFF
TRBD2	TRBV4-3	TRBJ2-2	NA	TGCGCCAGCAGCCCGGGACTAGCGGGAGGCCTGAACACCGGGGAGCTGTTTTTT	CASSPGLAGGLNTGELFF
TRBD2	TRBV13	TRBJ2-7	NA	TGTGCCAGCAGCTTAGGAGGTAGCGGGGGCTACGAGCAGTACTTC	CASSLGGSGGYEQYF
NA	TRBV30	TRBJ2-7	NA	TGTGCCTGGAGTGATTACTCCCCGCCCTACGAGCAGTACTTC	CAWSDYSPPYEQYF
TRBD1	TRBV27	TRBJ2-7	NA	TGTGCCAGCAGTTATACAGGGGACCCCTACGAGCAGTACTTC	CASSYTGDPYEQYF
TRBD2	TRBV6-5	TRBJ2-1	NA	TGTGCCAGCAAACTAGCGGGAGACGACAATGAGCAGTTCTTC	CASKLAGDDNEQFF
TRBD1	TRBV27	TRBJ1-2	few	TGTGCCAGCAGTCCAACCGGGACAGTCAACTATGGCTACACCTTC	CASSPTGTVNYGYTF
NA	TRBV9	TRBJ1-1	NA	TGTGCCAGCAGCTCAGAGAGGACGGGAGGGACTGAAGCTTTCTTT	CASSSERTGGTEAFF
NA	TRBV14	TRBJ2-5	NA	TGTGCCAGCAGCCAAGCGTTCAAGCGGGAGACCCAGTACTTC	CASSQAFKRETQYF
TRBD1	TRBV5-4	TRBJ1-1	NA	TGTGCCAGCAGCTTGACAGGGGGCTGGCGACGGACTGAAGCTTTCTTT	CASSLTGGWRRTEAFF
NA	TRBV29-1	TRBJ1-1	NA	TGCAGCGTTCGCCGGGATGAAGCTTTCTTT	CSVRRDEAFF
TRBD1	TRBV23-1	TRBJ2-7	once	TGCGCCAGCAGGCTACAGGGGTTGACGAGGGAGCAGTACTTC	CASRLQGLTREQYF
NA	TRBV27	TRBJ1-5	NA	TGTGCCAGCAGTTTACAGGGTAATCAGCCCCAGCATTTT	CASSLQGNQPQHF
NA	TRBV6-4	TRBJ1-5	NA	TGTGCCAGCAGAGCGGACAGTCTTAGCAATCAGCCCCAGCATTTT	CASRADSLSNQPQHF
TRBD2	TRBV10-2	TRBJ2-1	NA	TGCGCCAGCAGTGAGCCTAGCGGGAGGGGACCTCAGTTCTTC	CASSEPSGRGPQFF
NA	TRBV5-4	TRBJ2-7	NA	TGTGCCAGCAGCTTTGGCCGATACGAGCAGTACTTC	CASSFGRYEQYF
TRBD2	TRBV29-1	TRBJ2-1	few	TGCAGCGGCTTCGGGACTAGAGGAAATGAGCAGTTCTTC	CSGFGTRGNEQFF
TRBD1	TRBV9	TRBJ2-7	few	TGTGCCAGCAGCGACGGGACAGGGTTCTACGAGCAGTACTTC	CASSDGTGFYEQYF
TRBD2	TRBV7-3	TRBJ2-7	NA	TGTGCCAGCAGCCGTAGCGGGGGCGGCTCCTACGAGCAGTACTTC	CASSRSGGGSYEQYF
TRBD1	TRBV4-2	TRBJ2-7	few	TGTGCCAGCAGCCAAGATCGGTTCAGGACAGGGTTCTTC	CASSQDRFRTGFF
TRBD2	TRBV6-1	TRBJ2-3	NA	TGTGCCAGCAGTGATTATAGCGGGGGGGCAGATACGCAGTATTTT	CASSDYSGGADTQYF
TRBD1	TRBV15	TRBJ1-5	NA	TGTGCCACCAGCAGAGATCTTGGCAGGGGGCATCAGCCCCAGCATTTT	CATSRDLGRGHQPQHF
TRBD1	TRBV4-2	TRBJ1-1	NA	TGTGCCAGCAGCCACCTCCGGGACAGGGGGAACACTGAAGCTTTCTTT	CASSHLRDRGNTEAFF
TRBD2	TRBV6-4	TRBJ2-1	few	TGTGCCAGCAGTGGGACTAGCGGGGGGGCCAATGAGCAGTTCTTC	CASSGTSGGANEQFF
NA	TRBV5-6	TRBJ2-1	NA	TGTGCCAGCAGCTTGCTAGATGAGCAGTTCTTC	CASSLLDEQFF
NA	TRBV5-6	TRBJ1-5	NA	TGTGCCAGCAGCTTGTATGGCCGGGGCAATCAGCCCCAGCATTTT	CASSLYGRGNQPQHF
NA	TRBV27	TRBJ1-1	once	TGTGCCAGCAGTTCTACCAGGGGTAGGACTGAAGCTTTCTTT	CASSSTRGRTEAFF
NA	TRBV6-5	TRBJ2-3	NA	TGTGCCAGCAGAAATAGCGCAGATACGCAGTATTTT	CASRNSADTQYF